The next 27 T cell receptor beta chains were all read from a single sample in a study of neurological immune-mediated disorders. TCRdb recomputed calls from the 5' RACE reads with MiXCR, one row per CDR3 protein. The sample lists 70,000 or so distinct CDR3 sequences; 4% to 6% were seen once. Sequenced material: PBMCs. All receptors come from a woman between 25 and 40 years old with multiple sclerosis.

This clonotype was observed many times. V usage is TRBV6-1 and J usage is TRBJ2-3; weak D call: TRBD2 (6 bases). V was trimmed by 3 bases and J by 3 bases, leaving 13 bases between them. CDR1 is MNHNS, CDR2 SASEGT, per germline. The CDR3 has 15 residues. CDR3 residues: CASSDRGFGTDTQYF. CDR3 in DNA: TGTGCCAGCAGTGATCGGGGGTTCGGGACAGATACGCAGTATTTT.

This clonotype showed up many times. This chain links TRBV15 with TRBJ2-1, with D possibly being TRBD2 (5 bases). Germline-derived CDR1 and CDR2 are LNHNV and YYDKDF (reference sequence). V lost 0 bases and J lost 4, with 7 bases in between. The CDR3 length is 14 residues. The CDR3 is CATSRDGLYNEQFF. The DNA of the CDR3 is TGTGCCACCAGCAGAGATGGACTTTACAATGAGCAGTTCTTC.

The table lists this clonotype with many counts. The chain uses TRBV12-3 or TRBV12-4 and TRBJ1-5; TRBD1 agrees at 10 bases. The V segment lost 3 bases and the J segment 6 bases; nucleotides outside the gene matches: 5. This CDR3 region has 15 residues. The CDR3 bases are TGTGCCAGCAGTTTCGGGACAGGGGCTTCTCAGCCCCAGCATTTT. Translating it yields CASSFGTGASQPQHF.

The table lists this clonotype with many counts. The gene calls are TRBV10-3 and TRBJ2-3; the D is unclear. V was pared by 6 bases and J by 0 bases, with 10 bases between. Germline values: CDR1 ENHRY, CDR2 SYGVKD. The CDR3 length is 14 residues. The CDR3: CAIRPDLSTDTQYF. The CDR3 bases are TGTGCCATCAGGCCAGACCTCAGCACAGATACGCAGTATTTT.

This clonotype was seen ten or more times. The rearrangement joins TRBV5-1 to TRBJ2-1; 10 nucleotides align to TRBD1. The CDR3 is made up of 17 amino acids. V lost 3 bases, J lost 8 bases, and 14 bases stayed unmatched. The V gene's germline CDR1 is SGHRS and CDR2 YFSETQ. CDR3 region: CASSSNSPGQGNDEQFF. DNA of the CDR3: TGCGCCAGCAGCTCAAACTCGCCGGGACAGGGGAATGATGAGCAGTTCTTC.

This clonotype was detected ten times or more. The chain carries TRBV12-3 or TRBV12-4 and TRBJ2-2, with 9 bases fitting TRBD1. The CDR3 covers 15 residues. The ends lost 5 bases at V and 7 bases at J; junction bases unmatched: 8. The CDR3 loop is CASSPGTGYNGELFF. The CDR3, as DNA: TGTGCCAGCAGTCCCGGGACAGGGTACAACGGGGAGCTGTTTTTT.

This clonotype showed up many times. The chain has TRBV24-1 and TRBJ2-2; 8 nucleotides match TRBD1. Germline V gene lookup returns CDR1 KGHDR and CDR2 SFDVKD. J lost 5 bases, V lost 6 bases, and 7 bases had no gene match. This CDR3 spans 15 amino acids. As DNA, the CDR3 is TGTGCCACCAGTAAAGGACAGGGACGAACCGGGGAGCTGTTTTTT. Translated: CATSKGQGRTGELFF.

This clonotype showed up many times. The chain links TRBV3-1 to TRBJ2-7, with 10 bases aligning to TRBD2. The J segment lost 3 bases and the V segment lost 1 base, leaving 3 bases of the junction unmatched. Looked up from germline, CDR1 is LGHDT and CDR2 is YNNKEL (reference sequence). This CDR3 region has 15 residues. CDR3 in DNA: TGTGCCAGCAGCCAAGGAGCGGGGGGGTTCTACGAGCAGTACTTC. It specifies CASSQGAGGFYEQYF.

At least ten counts were recorded for this clonotype. CDR3: CASSQPGDLDTQYF. For the CDR3, the DNA is TGTGCCAGCAGCCAACCGGGGGATTTGGATACGCAGTATTTT. The J gene is TRBJ2-3, the V gene TRBV3-1; D is perhaps TRBD2 (6 bases). From germline, CDR1 is LGHDT and CDR2 YNNKEL (reference sequence). The CDR3 runs 14 residues. Trimming removed 2 bases at V and 6 bases at J, with 12 bases between.

Ten or more counts support this clonotype. The chain is built from TRBV5-6 and TRBJ1-2; no clear D. Germline CDR1 and CDR2: SGHDT and YYEEEE. The CDR3 is made up of 15 amino acids. The V gene lost 2 bases and the J gene lost 8 bases, with 19 bases spanning the gap. CDR3 DNA: TGTGCCAGCAGCTTACCTCTGAACCCCGCAGTGGGCTACACCTTC. Translating gives CASSLPLNPAVGYTF.

This clonotype was found many times. This sequence joins TRBV7-9 and TRBJ2-7; D perhaps matches TRBD1 (6 bases). CDR3 length equals 16 residues. V was trimmed by 4 bases and J by 5 bases, leaving 21 bases between them. Germline V CDR1 and CDR2: SEHNR, FQNEAQ (reference sequence). The CDR3 sequence: CASSSPGAGVSHEQYF. In DNA form, the CDR3 reads TGTGCCAGCAGCTCACCAGGGGCAGGGGTGAGTCACGAGCAGTACTTC.

Note on this clonotype: The junction departs from the called germline gene at one end, perhaps through a read error. The chain employs TRBV6-5 and TRBJ2-4; TRBD2 matches 10 bases. Germline CDR1 is MNHEY and CDR2 is SVGAGI. The CDR3 is made up of 15 amino acids. The CDR3 region is CVSTPSGGGKNIQYF. The CDR3 DNA is TGTGTCAGCACTCCTAGCGGGGGAGGCAAAAACATTCAGTACTTC.

This clonotype was recorded a few times. The J gene is TRBJ2-7, the V gene TRBV9, with D possibly TRBD2 on 5 matching bases. The germline V gene has CDR1 SGDLS and CDR2 YYNGEE. The CDR3 is made up of 14 amino acids. V was cut by 3 bases and J by 7 bases, with 17 bases left in between. CDR3 bases: TGTGCCAGCAGCGATCCGGGAAACGGTCCTGAGCAGTACTTC. Protein: CASSDPGNGPEQYF.

This clonotype was picked up many times. CDR3 nucleotides: TGCGCCAGCAGCCCCCGACAGGGCCCAGATACGCAGTATTTT. Its protein is CASSPRQGPDTQYF. V usage is TRBV5-1 and J usage is TRBJ2-3, with 7 bases lining up with TRBD1. The CDR3 is 14 amino acids. Germline V gene sequence: CDR1 SGHRS, CDR2 YFSETQ. V dropped 4 bases and J dropped 4; count of bases not matched to a gene: 6.

The table lists this clonotype with many counts. The rearrangement joins TRBV20-1 to TRBJ2-5; the D is unclear. The CDR3 length is 14 residues. The V and J ends lost 1 base and 4 bases respectively, with 13 bases between them. The germline V gene has CDR1 DFQATT and CDR2 SNEGSKA (reference sequence). CDR3 amino acids: CSARVLDLGETQYF. The DNA for the CDR3 is TGCAGTGCTAGAGTCTTGGACCTCGGAGAGACCCAGTACTTC.

This clonotype showed up many times. The chain recombines TRBV6-5 with TRBJ1-5; a weak D match, TRBD1 (6 bases). Germline CDR1 and CDR2: MNHEY and SVGAGI. V was clipped by 4 bases and J by 6 bases, with 13 bases between them. This CDR3 contains 14 residues. CDR3 nucleotide sequence: TGTGCCAGCAGTTTATCCAGGGGAAGTCAGCCCCAGCATTTT. It codes for CASSLSRGSQPQHF.

In its sample, this clonotype was seen many times. This rearrangement joins TRBV5-8 to TRBJ1-5, with D unresolved. V gave up 0 bases and J gave up 6 bases, with 10 bases separating them. The CDR3 has 14 amino acids. Germline V gene lookup returns CDR1 SGHTS and CDR2 YDEGEE. CDR3 coding DNA: TGTGCCAGCAGCTTGGGCAGTCATGGTCAGCCCCAGCATTTT. This translates into CASSLGSHGQPQHF.

This clonotype was recorded at least ten times. CDR3 in DNA: TGTGCCTGGGGTGAACAGGGTCACCGGTTCTTC. Protein product: CAWGEQGHRFF. The chain uses TRBV30 and TRBJ2-1; D perhaps matches TRBD1 (6 bases). CDR1 is GTSNPN, CDR2 SVGIG, per germline (reference sequence). The CDR3 has 11 residues. V lost 5 bases, J lost 15 bases, and 17 bases lay in between.

V usage is TRBV7-8 and J usage is TRBJ2-7; 7 bases line up with TRBD2. Germline trimming cut 2 bases from V and 3 bases from J; bases unmatched to any gene: 1. The V gene's germline CDR1 is SGHVS and CDR2 FQNEAQ. This CDR3 region has 13 residues. CDR3 residues: CASSLLADYEQYF. The CDR3 DNA reads as TGTGCCAGCAGCTTACTAGCGGACTACGAGCAGTACTTC. The complete variable domain, with remaining parts taken from reference TRBV7-8 and TRBJ2-7, reads GAGVSQSPRYKVAKRGQDVALRCDPISGHVSLFWYQQALGQGPEFLTYFQNEAQLDKSGLPSDRFFAERPEGSVSTLKIQRTQQEDSAVYLCASSLLADYEQYFGPGTRLTVT.

As concerns this clonotype: A much larger clone lies a single base off, so this may be a read error. V usage is TRBV5-1 and J usage is TRBJ2-2; D possibly corresponds to TRBD1 (6 bases). The germline gives CDR1 SGHRS, CDR2 YFSETQ. There are 17 residues in the CDR3. The CDR3: CASSSLGWGQNTGKLFF. The CDR3 nucleotides are TGCGCCAGCAGCTCCCTTGGATGGGGACAAAACACCGGGAAGCTGTTTTTT.

In regard to this clonotype: A much larger clone sits a single nucleotide away, making a read error possible. The chain is built from TRBV5-1 and TRBJ1-2; D unclear. The V gene lost 4 bases and the J gene lost 6 bases, with 19 bases spanning the gap. Germline-derived CDR1 and CDR2 are SGHRS and YFSETQ. The CDR3 has 15 residues. The CDR3 loop reads CASSREGKRENGYTF. CDR3 nucleotides: TGCGCCAGCAGCCGAGAGGGAAAGCGGGAGAATGGCTACACCTTC. The full variable domain, rest sourced from reference TRBV5-1 and TRBJ1-2, is KAGVTQTPRYLIKTRGQQVTLSCSPISGHRSVSWYQQTPGQGLQFLFEYFSETQRNKGNFPGRFSGRQFSNSRSEMNVSTLELGDSALYLCASSREGKRENGYTFGSGTRLTVV.

CDR3 residues: CASSKEGGVPYEQYF. The CDR3 DNA is TGTGCCAGCAGTAAAGAGGGCGGGGTTCCCTACGAGCAGTACTTC. This sequence joins TRBV3-1 and TRBJ2-7; D is perhaps TRBD2 (6 bases). Deletions cut 6 bases from V and 2 bases from J, with 17 bases between. Germline assignment: CDR1 LGHDT and CDR2 YNNKEL (reference sequence). This CDR3 comprises 15 residues.

The table lists this clonotype with many counts. V is TRBV20-1 and J is TRBJ2-1, with TRBD2 identical over 14 bases. After removal of 4 bases from V and 4 bases from J, the junction contained 15 bases not matched to a gene. The germline V gene has CDR1 DFQATT and CDR2 SNEGSKA (reference sequence). CDR3 length equals 19 residues. CDR3 bases: TGCAGTGCTACCCCCTGGGGGACTAGCGGGGGTGAGTGGTACAATGAGCAGTTCTTC. It is translated as CSATPWGTSGGEWYNEQFF.

This clonotype occurred many times. The rearrangement joins TRBV20-1 to TRBJ2-2; D ambiguous. This CDR3 contains 16 residues. Germline CDR1 and CDR2: DFQATT and SNEGSKA (reference sequence). Trimming shortened V by 0 bases and J by 1 base, and 12 bases separated the two germline ends. The CDR3 region has the DNA TGCAGTGCTAGAGATCCCGCCGGCAGGAACACCGGGGAGCTGTTTTTT. As protein: CSARDPAGRNTGELFF.

This clonotype occurred many times. The chain couples TRBV5-5 to TRBJ2-2; no firm D call. The length of the CDR3 is 12 residues. Germline CDR1 SGHKS, CDR2 YYEKEE (reference sequence). V lost 8 bases and J 7 bases, leaving 12 bases between the germline ends. CDR3 loop: CASSSHGGELFF. The CDR3, as DNA: TGTGCCAGTAGTTCCCACGGCGGGGAGCTGTTTTTT.

This clonotype has a count of ten or more. The rearrangement joins TRBV5-1 to TRBJ2-3, with 12 bases fitting TRBD2. The germline CDR1 and CDR2 sequences are SGHRS and YFSETQ. J gave up 1 base and V 4 bases, and 4 bases lay outside the gene matches. The CDR3 has 16 amino acids. CDR3 DNA: TGCGCCAGCAGCCCTTGGACTAGCGGGGGCACAGATACGCAGTATTTT. As protein: CASSPWTSGGTDTQYF. Full variable domain (outside the CDR3, taken from reference TRBV5-1 and TRBJ2-3): KAGVTQTPRYLIKTRGQQVTLSCSPISGHRSVSWYQQTPGQGLQFLFEYFSETQRNKGNFPGRFSGRQFSNSRSEMNVSTLELGDSALYLCASSPWTSGGTDTQYFGPGTRLTVL.

This clonotype was observed at least ten times. The chain recombines TRBV7-8 with TRBJ2-2, with D hard to call. V was pared by 0 bases and J by 8 bases, with 4 bases between. Germline V lookup: CDR1 SGHVS, CDR2 FQNEAQ. The CDR3 is made up of 12 amino acids. This CDR3 is CASSLAYGELFF. CDR3 DNA sequence: TGTGCCAGCAGCTTAGCCTATGGGGAGCTGTTTTTT. Full variable domain (outside the CDR3, taken from reference TRBV7-8 and TRBJ2-2): GAGVSQSPRYKVAKRGQDVALRCDPISGHVSLFWYQQALGQGPEFLTYFQNEAQLDKSGLPSDRFFAERPEGSVSTLKIQRTQQEDSAVYLCASSLAYGELFFGEGSRLTVL.